Following are 29 T cell receptor beta chains from one sample sequenced in a study of response to subunit inactivated influenza vaccine. TCRdb ran MiXCR on the RT-PCR reads and lists one entry per CDR3 protein. The profile shows around 570,000 distinct CDR3 sequences, 7.5% to 8.5% of them singletons. The specimen comprised PBMCs from blood, sampled about 24 months after vaccination. These TCRs come from a man in his fifties or sixties who received an inactivated influenza vaccine.

This clonotype occurred a few times. The chain links TRBV7-2 to TRBJ2-7; D possibly matches TRBD1 or TRBD2 (5 bases each). This CDR3 contains 13 residues. V gave up 5 bases and J gave up 5 bases, with 13 bases separating them. The germline gives CDR1 SGHTA, CDR2 FQGNSA. The DNA for the CDR3 is TGTGCCAGCAGCCCCTCCAGGGACCACGAGCAGTACTTC. Translated, it gives CASSPSRDHEQYF.

Note on this clonotype: Germline and junction disagree at one end, which may indicate a read error. The chain uses TRBV6-2 or TRBV6-3 and TRBJ2-1; the D gene is possibly TRBD2 (6 bases). This CDR3 has 16 amino acids. The V gene's germline CDR1 is MNHEY and CDR2 SVGEGT. The CDR3 protein is CVSSRDSPNKYNEQFF. CDR3 DNA: TGTGTCAGCAGTAGGGACTCACCGAACAAATACAATGAGCAGTTCTTC.

This clonotype was counted a few times. The chain employs TRBV6-1 and TRBJ2-1; 11 bases agree with TRBD2. CDR1 and CDR2 from the germline V gene are MNHNS and SASEGT. V was pared by 6 bases and J by 8 bases, with 9 bases of the junction left unmatched. The CDR3 length is 15 residues. CDR3 sequence (DNA): TGTGCCAGCAGGGATCTAGCGGGAGGAGGGTATGAGCAGTTCTTC. Its protein product is CASRDLAGGGYEQFF.

This clonotype was seen more than once but under ten times. The CDR3 region is CASSQGLAGPPWETQYF. The CDR3 DNA follows: TGCGCCAGCAGCCAGGGACTAGCGGGACCCCCCTGGGAGACCCAGTACTTC. The J gene is TRBJ2-5, the V gene TRBV4-1; 13 bases align to TRBD2. CDR1 and CDR2 from the germline V gene are MGHRA and YSYEKL. CDR3 length: 17 residues. V lost 3 bases to trimming and J lost 5 bases; unmatched junction nucleotides: 9.

The table lists this clonotype with many counts. The chain has TRBV28 and TRBJ2-1; D tentatively reads TRBD1 or TRBD2 (5 bases each). The V and J ends lost 2 bases and 6 bases respectively, with 14 bases between them. Germline loops: CDR1 MDHEN, CDR2 SYDVKM. The CDR3 is made up of 15 amino acids. The CDR3 region has the DNA TGTGCCAGCAGTTTAAGCCTGGCAGGGAGCAATGAGCAGTTCTTC. Translation gives CASSLSLAGSNEQFF.

This clonotype occurred a few times. The rearrangement joins TRBV20-1 to TRBJ2-3; D call uncertain. Germline-derived CDR1 and CDR2 are DFQATT and SNEGSKA (reference sequence). The CDR3 length is 12 residues. Trimming took off 6 bases at V and 6 bases at J, with 13 bases between the two ends. CDR3 DNA: TGCAGTGCGCAAAACCGGCGGGATACGCAGTATTTT. This sequence encodes CSAQNRRDTQYF.

The chain employs TRBV24-1 and TRBJ1-3, with no clear D. Germline V lookup: CDR1 KGHDR, CDR2 SFDVKD. This CDR3 is 14 amino acids long. Trimming removed 2 bases from V and 1 base from J, with 5 bases in between. The DNA of the CDR3 is TGTGCCACCAGTGATTCGGCATCTGGAAACACCATATATTTT. As protein: CATSDSASGNTIYF.

This clonotype was seen ten or more times. This chain joins TRBV6-5 and TRBJ2-7; no definite D call. The length of the CDR3 is 15 residues. With 0 bases removed from V and 7 bases from J, the gap between germline ends came to 16 bases. Germline V CDR1 and CDR2: MNHEY, SVGAGI. The CDR3 DNA follows: TGTGCCAGCAGTTACTCGGGTGACAACCCGTTTGAGCAGTACTTC. Translating gives CASSYSGDNPFEQYF.

This clonotype was counted only a few times. The chain employs TRBV7-9 and TRBJ2-3; 9 bases line up with TRBD2. The CDR3 loop spans 15 amino acids. Trimming took 3 bases from V and 0 from J; bases not matched to a gene: 1. Germline CDR1 SEHNR, CDR2 FQNEAQ (reference sequence). The DNA of the CDR3 is TGTGCCAGCAGCTTCACTAGCGGGAGCACAGATACGCAGTATTTT. Amino acid sequence: CASSFTSGSTDTQYF.

This clonotype occurred a few times. This rearrangement joins TRBV5-1 to TRBJ2-7; D not resolved. The CDR3 sequence is 15 residues long. Per the germline V gene, CDR1 is SGHRS and CDR2 is YFSETQ. With 7 bases removed from V and 1 base from J, the gap between germline ends came to 18 bases. The CDR3 sequence is CASGIGPDGSYEQYF. Written as DNA, the CDR3 is TGCGCCAGCGGGATCGGCCCAGACGGTTCCTACGAGCAGTACTTC. Supplemented by reference TRBV5-1 and TRBJ2-7, the full variable domain reads KAGVTQTPRYLIKTRGQQVTLSCSPISGHRSVSWYQQTPGQGLQFLFEYFSETQRNKGNFPGRFSGRQFSNSRSEMNVSTLELGDSALYLCASGIGPDGSYEQYFGPGTRLTVT.

This clonotype has only a few counts. This CDR3 is CASGIAGGPRDTQYF. In DNA form, the CDR3 reads TGTGCCAGCGGAATAGCGGGAGGGCCGAGAGATACGCAGTATTTT. This chain joins TRBV2 and TRBJ2-3, with 11 bases that match TRBD2. V was pared by 8 bases and J by 5 bases, with 9 bases of the junction left unmatched. The germline V gene has CDR1 SNHLY and CDR2 FYNNEI. This CDR3 has 15 amino acids.

The table lists this clonotype with many counts. The chain joins TRBV11-3 to TRBJ2-1, with a possible D match to TRBD1 (6 bases). Trimming pared 5 bases from V and 5 bases from J, leaving 25 bases between. CDR1 and CDR2 from the germline V gene are SGHNT and YENEEA. The CDR3 spans 18 residues. In DNA form, the CDR3 reads TGTGCCAGCAGCACCAGGACAGCGTCAACTCGCAGGGACAATGAGCAGTTCTTC. Translated, it gives CASSTRTASTRRDNEQFF. The variable domain in full, with the rest retrieved from reference TRBV11-3 and TRBJ2-1, is EAGVVQSPRYKIIEKKQPVAFWCNPISGHNTLYWYLQNLGQGPELLIRYENEEAVDDSQLPKDRFSAERLKGVDSTLKIQPAELGDSAVYLCASSTRTASTRRDNEQFFGPGTRLTVL.

The chain combines TRBV7-2 with TRBJ2-1; 10 bases fit TRBD1. Germline V lookup: CDR1 SGHTA, CDR2 FQGNSA. This CDR3 is built from 15 residues. The J segment lost 7 bases and the V segment lost 6 bases, leaving 9 bases of the junction unmatched. CDR3: CASRRDRGLINEQFF. The CDR3 nucleotides are TGTGCCAGCAGACGGGACAGGGGACTAATTAATGAGCAGTTCTTC. Full variable domain (rest looked up from reference TRBV7-2 and TRBJ2-1): GAGVSQSPSNKVTEKGKDVELRCDPISGHTALYWYRQSLGQGLEFLIYFQGNSAPDKSGLPSDRFSAERTGGSVSTLTIQRTQQEDSAVYLCASRRDRGLINEQFFGPGTRLTVL.

The chain employs TRBV7-3 and TRBJ2-5; no firm D call. The V gene lost 5 bases and the J gene lost 2 bases, with 15 bases spanning the gap. The length of the CDR3 is 15 residues. Germline CDR1 is SGHTA and CDR2 is FQGTGA. The CDR3 DNA follows: TGTGCCAGCAGCGAAAATACTGCCGGGCAAGAGACCCAGTACTTC. This translates into CASSENTAGQETQYF.

This CDR3 reads CASSQEGGNIQYF. CDR3 DNA: TGCGCCAGCAGCCAAGAGGGGGGGAACATTCAGTACTTC. The chain carries TRBV4-1 and TRBJ2-4; 7 positions agree with TRBD2. CDR3 length: 13 residues. CDR1 is MGHRA and CDR2 is YSYEKL in the germline V gene. The junction had 0 bases not matched to a gene; V was cut back by 0 bases and J by 7 bases.

Many counts were recorded for this clonotype. This sequence joins TRBV12-3 or TRBV12-4 and TRBJ2-1; D call uncertain. V was pared by 7 bases and J by 4 bases, with 11 bases between. The CDR3 totals 13 residues. The CDR3 loop is CASTSLVYNEQFF. For the CDR3, the DNA is TGTGCCAGCACCTCCCTAGTGTACAATGAGCAGTTCTTC.

This sequence joins TRBV5-6 and TRBJ2-2; the match to TRBD1 covers 8 bases. Germline V gives CDR1 SGHDT, CDR2 YYEEEE. The trim removed 7 bases at V and 1 base at J, leaving 6 bases unmatched. The CDR3 contains 15 residues. Here the CDR3 DNA reads TGTGCCAGCGGCGCAGGGGGCCTGAACACCGGGGAGCTGTTTTTT. It specifies CASGAGGLNTGELFF. The variable domain in full, with the rest retrieved from reference TRBV5-6 and TRBJ2-2, is DAGVTQSPTHLIKTRGQQVTLRCSPKSGHDTVSWYQQALGQGPQFIFQYYEEEERQRGNFPDRFSGHQFPNYSSELNVNALLLGDSALYLCASGAGGLNTGELFFGEGSRLTVL.

This clonotype was observed at least ten times. The genes are TRBV15 and TRBJ1-1; 7 bases align to TRBD1. Germline V gene sequence: CDR1 LNHNV, CDR2 YYDKDF (reference sequence). The CDR3 runs 14 residues. V was pared by 6 bases and J by 1 base, with 5 bases of the junction left unmatched. CDR3 sequence (DNA): TGTGCCACCAGTCAGGGGGGAGGGAACACTGAAGCTTTCTTT. Translating gives CATSQGGGNTEAFF.

This clonotype was seen many times. This sequence joins TRBV7-2 and TRBJ2-5; D is possibly TRBD2 (6 bases). V was pared by 6 bases and J by 4 bases, with 12 bases between. Germline V CDR1 and CDR2: SGHTA, FQGNSA. The CDR3 is 13 residues long. CDR3 region: CASSYTSRETQYF. CDR3 coding DNA: TGTGCCAGCAGTTATACTAGCAGAGAGACCCAGTACTTC.

The chain joins TRBV10-3 to TRBJ2-1; 13 bases match TRBD2. The germline V gene encodes CDR1 ENHRY and CDR2 SYGVKD. The CDR3 consists of 17 residues. J was trimmed by 7 bases and V by 0 bases; bases with no gene match: 6. The CDR3 DNA reads TGTGCCATCAGTGAGTCGAGACTAGCGGGAGGTGGGAATGAGCAGTTCTTC. This gives the protein CAISESRLAGGGNEQFF.

In its sample, this clonotype was seen a few times. The chain is built from TRBV12-3 or TRBV12-4 and TRBJ2-3; D possibly corresponds to TRBD2 (5 bases). The CDR3 loop spans 15 amino acids. V was clipped by 5 bases and J by 1 base, with 13 bases between them. CDR3 bases: TGTGCCAGCAGTACAGCGGAGGCCCGCACAGATACGCAGTATTTT. Translation gives CASSTAEARTDTQYF.

This clonotype came up many times. The chain combines TRBV18 with TRBJ2-7; TRBD2 matches 8 bases. Germline V gene lookup returns CDR1 KGHSH and CDR2 LQKENI. The CDR3 sequence is 15 residues long. J was trimmed by 1 base and V by 3 bases; bases with no gene match: 5. The CDR3 bases are TGTGCCAGCTCACCGAGCGGGAGAGAATCCTACGAGCAGTACTTC. Translated, it gives CASSPSGRESYEQYF.

This clonotype was counted many times. V usage is TRBV7-2 and J usage is TRBJ1-3; D uncertain. Germline CDR1 is SGHTA and CDR2 is FQGNSA. The CDR3 is 13 amino acids. V was pared by 1 base and J by 0 bases, with 1 base between. The CDR3 sequence: CASSLVSGNTIYF. CDR3 nucleotides: TGTGCCAGCAGCTTAGTCTCTGGAAACACCATATATTTT.

The V gene is TRBV6-1, the J gene TRBJ2-5; D possibly matches TRBD1 or TRBD2 (5 bases each). CDR3 length: 13 residues. Trimming cost V 4 bases and J 5 bases, with 11 bases left between them. Germline V gives CDR1 MNHNS, CDR2 SASEGT. The CDR3 region has the DNA TGTGCCAGCAGTGCGCCAGGGAGCGAGACCCAGTACTTC. Protein product: CASSAPGSETQYF.

This clonotype has a count of ten or more. The V gene is TRBV29-1, the J gene TRBJ2-1; D remains unclear. The germline V and J ends were trimmed by 4 bases and 6 bases, with 13 bases remaining between them. The CDR3 sequence is 13 residues long. Germline-derived CDR1 and CDR2 are SQVTM and ANQGSEA. CDR3 nucleotides: TGCAGCGTTGTACGGACCTCAGGCAATGAGCAGTTCTTC. Protein product: CSVVRTSGNEQFF.

The V and J genes are TRBV7-9 and TRBJ2-7; D assignment may be TRBD1 or TRBD2 (5 bases each). The CDR3 sequence is 12 residues long. From germline, CDR1 is SEHNR and CDR2 FQNEAQ (reference sequence). Trimming took 2 bases from V and 6 from J, leaving 8 bases between them. The CDR3 DNA is TGTGCCAGCAGCTTATGGGGGACCGAGCAGTACTTC. As protein: CASSLWGTEQYF. The variable domain in full, with the rest retrieved from reference TRBV7-9 and TRBJ2-7, is DTGVSQNPRHKITKRGQNVTFRCDPISEHNRLYWYRQTLGQGPEFLTYFQNEAQLEKSRLLSDRFSAERPKGSFSTLEIQRTEQGDSAMYLCASSLWGTEQYFGPGTRLTVT.

This clonotype has only a few counts. The genes are TRBV7-2 and TRBJ2-7, with 7 positions matching TRBD1. The germline gives CDR1 SGHTA, CDR2 FQGNSA. This CDR3 comprises 15 residues. V lost 4 bases, J lost 2 bases, and 8 bases stayed unmatched. CDR3 residues: CASSYRTGPTYEQYF. The CDR3 nucleotides are TGTGCCAGCAGCTATCGGACAGGTCCGACCTACGAGCAGTACTTC.

The table lists this clonotype with a few counts. The CDR3 loop is CATSRDKFRQGMGSSGNTIYF. The CDR3 DNA reads TGTGCCACCAGCAGAGATAAGTTTCGGCAGGGCATGGGTTCGTCTGGAAACACCATATATTTT. The J gene is TRBJ1-3, the V gene TRBV15; D possibly corresponds to TRBD1 (5 bases). CDR3 length equals 21 residues. Germline V gene sequence: CDR1 LNHNV, CDR2 YYDKDF (reference sequence). Trimming cost V 0 bases and J 1 base, with 25 bases left between them.

The table lists this clonotype with many counts. This chain connects TRBV7-2 to TRBJ2-2; D is tentatively TRBD1 or TRBD2 (6 bases each). Germline-derived CDR1 and CDR2 are SGHTA and FQGNSA. V was pared by 1 base and J by 4 bases, with 10 bases between. The CDR3 sequence is 15 residues long. As DNA, the CDR3 is TGTGCCAGCAGCTTAGAGGGGGGCCGCACCGGGGAGCTGTTTTTT. This sequence encodes CASSLEGGRTGELFF.